The 14 T cell receptor beta chains below all came from one sample that was sequenced in a study of OX40 agonist ivuxolimab in advanced cancers. The method behind the library was the immunoSEQ multiplex PCR assay. In its TCRdb copy, this immuneACCESS table keeps in-frame sequences only and misses some clones. Where compared with another copy, unresolved V genes explain less than half of these, and the others have no known cause. In all, the sample holds about 60,000 clones, and approximately 86% of those were seen once. The leading ten clones occupy about 1% of the sample. The input for sequencing was CD4+ or CD8+ T cells sorted from blood, taken in a trial of the OX40 agonist ivuxolimab. These TCRs come from an adult with an advanced solid tumor such as melanoma, head and neck, liver or kidney cancer.

The CDR3 here is CASNPGLVNNEQFF. In DNA form, the CDR3 reads TGTGCCAGCAATCCGGGACTGGTGAACAATGAGCAGTTCTTC. This chain uses TRBV7-9 with TRBJ2-1; D perhaps matches TRBD2 (6 bases). Germline values: CDR1 SEHNR, CDR2 FQNEAQ (reference sequence). The CDR3 sequence is 14 residues long. Trimming took off 7 bases at V and 5 bases at J, with 15 bases between the two ends.

This chain joins TRBV5-6 and TRBJ2-3, with D perhaps TRBD2 (6 bases). The CDR3 totals 15 residues. CDR1 and CDR2 (germline): SGHDT, YYEEEE. V was cut by 7 bases and J by 0 bases, with 15 bases left in between. The DNA of the CDR3 is TGTGCCAGCGGCCGCGCGGGGCGTAGCACAGATACGCAGTATTTT. It yields the protein CASGRAGRSTDTQYF.

CDR3 amino acids: CAISEQRGYEQYF. CDR3 in DNA: TGTGCCATCAGTGAGCAGCGGGGCTACGAGCAGTACTTC. The V gene is TRBV10-3, the J gene TRBJ2-7, with TRBD2 identical over 7 bases. Germline CDR1 reads ENHRY; CDR2 reads SYGVKD. The V segment lost 2 bases and the J segment 3 bases; nucleotides outside the gene matches: 1. CDR3 length equals 13 residues.

V and J are TRBV28 and TRBJ2-7, with 9 nucleotides matching TRBD2. The J segment lost 6 bases and the V segment lost 5 bases, leaving 11 bases of the junction unmatched. From germline, CDR1 is MDHEN and CDR2 SYDVKM. The CDR3 has 15 amino acids. The DNA for the CDR3 is TGTGCCAGCAGTCCGCTGAGCGGGAGGTCGGGCGAGCAGTACTTC. This encodes CASSPLSGRSGEQYF.

This clone occurred once. V usage is TRBV5-1 and J usage is TRBJ1-4, with a weak D call TRBD1 (5 bases). From germline, CDR1 is SGHRS and CDR2 YFSETQ. Trimming removed 4 bases from V and 8 bases from J, with 15 bases in between. The CDR3 consists of 14 residues. The DNA for the CDR3 is TGCGCCAGCAGCACCGGTGGGACGGGGGAAAAACTGTTTTTT. Protein sequence: CASSTGGTGEKLFF.

The chain couples TRBV30 to TRBJ1-5; D gene unclear. The CDR3 length is 14 residues. The V end lost 0 bases, the J end lost 2 bases, and 8 bases lay between the germline ends. Germline values: CDR1 GTSNPN, CDR2 SVGIG (reference sequence). CDR3 sequence: CAWSVEAGNQPQHF. Written as DNA, the CDR3 is TGTGCCTGGAGTGTAGAGGCAGGCAATCAGCCCCAGCATTTT.

Comments on this clone: Different DNA sequences within this sample yield the same CDR3. This chain links TRBV29-1 with TRBJ2-5; 7 bases match TRBD1. The germline CDR1 and CDR2 sequences are SQVTM and ANQGSEA. Unmatched junction bases numbered 6, after V lost 1 base and J lost 7 bases. The CDR3 spans 13 residues. The CDR3 DNA reads as TGCAGCGTTGAAGGATATAACAGGGGGACCCAGTACTTC. Protein sequence: CSVEGYNRGTQYF.

The count of this clone is one. This sequence joins TRBV30 and TRBJ2-3, with TRBD2 identical over 10 bases. The CDR3 length is 15 residues. Germline V lookup: CDR1 GTSNPN, CDR2 SVGIG (reference sequence). V trimming: 3 bases; J trimming: 5 bases; junction bases outside the gene matches: 8. CDR3 sequence (DNA): TGTGCCTGGAGGGGGACTAGCGCCCTCTTAGATACGCAGTATTTT. The encoded protein is CAWRGTSALLDTQYF. The full variable domain, completed using reference TRBV30 and TRBJ2-3, is SQTIHQWPATLVQPVGSPLSLECTVEGTSNPNLYWYRQAAGRGLQLLFYSVGIGQISSEVPQNLSASRPQDRQFILSSKKLLLSDSGFYLCAWRGTSALLDTQYFGPGTRLTVL.

The chain carries TRBV6-5 and TRBJ2-3; D is unclear. The CDR3 is 15 residues long. V was clipped by 0 bases and J by 6 bases, with 13 bases between them. The germline V gene has CDR1 MNHEY and CDR2 SVGAGI. CDR3: CASSYSNGPPDTQYF. The CDR3, as DNA: TGTGCCAGCAGTTACTCGAATGGGCCCCCTGATACGCAGTATTTT.

The chain uses TRBV7-6 and TRBJ2-7, with TRBD1 identical over 10 bases. CDR1 SGHVS and CDR2 FNYEAQ come from the germline V gene. Trimming cost V 5 bases and J 7 bases; bases outside gene matches: 8. The CDR3 is made up of 14 amino acids. This CDR3 is CASSRDDRGLEQYF. CDR3 in DNA: TGTGCCAGCAGCCGCGACGACAGGGGGCTTGAGCAGTACTTC.

This clone was detected once. This chain joins TRBV19 and TRBJ1-4; no clear D. CDR3 length: 16 residues. CDR1 is LNHDA, CDR2 SQIVND, per germline (reference sequence). V lost 3 bases and J 0 bases, leaving 11 bases between the germline ends. CDR3 amino acids: CASSITTTATNEKLFF. Written as DNA, the CDR3 is TGTGCCAGTAGTATTACGACAACTGCAACTAATGAAAAACTGTTTTTT.

The chain combines TRBV5-4 with TRBJ2-2; D might be TRBD2 (5 bases). The CDR3 covers 13 residues. Trimming removed 4 bases from V and 7 bases from J, with 11 bases in between. Looked up from germline, CDR1 is SGHNT and CDR2 is YYREEE (reference sequence). As DNA, the CDR3 is TGTGCCAGCAGCGCAACTAGTGACGGGGAGCTGTTTTTT. Residues: CASSATSDGELFF.

This clone was observed a single time. V and J are TRBV10-1 and TRBJ2-1, with TRBD2 matching over 9 bases. The CDR3 loop spans 13 amino acids. Germline V gene lookup returns CDR1 WNHNN and CDR2 SYGVQD (reference sequence). Trimming removed 5 bases from V and 9 bases from J; junction bases left unmatched: 5. The CDR3 nucleotides read TGCGCCAGCAGTTCAGTAGCGGGAGCTGAGCAGTTCTTC. This sequence encodes CASSSVAGAEQFF.

The V call is TRBV5-1, the J call TRBJ2-5; 8 bases align to TRBD1. This CDR3 has 14 amino acids. After removal of 3 bases from V and 5 bases from J, the junction contained 6 bases not matched to a gene. Germline-derived CDR1 and CDR2 are SGHRS and YFSETQ. The CDR3 loop is CASSSRQGQETQYF. The CDR3 region has the DNA TGCGCCAGCAGCTCGCGACAGGGGCAGGAGACCCAGTACTTC.